What follows is one T cell receptor beta chain and its context. The data were obtained in a study of patients and donors after allogeneic stem cell transplantation. TCRdb redid the calling of the RT-PCR reads with MiXCR, one entry per CDR3 protein. The table shows about 160,000 distinct CDR3 sequences, with approximately 24% occurring only once. CDR3 length: 22 amino acids. The source material was blood, either unsorted or a sorted T cell fraction (not recorded which). V and J are TRBV21-1 and TRBJ1-6. TRBV21-1 has pseudogene status. This receptor was obtained from a human donor who was either an allogeneic HSCT recipient or a stem cell or donor lymphocyte infusion donor (not recorded which). It is not recorded whose cells these are; they may come from a transplant donor. CDR3 loop: CASSSDRGPSRTESSYNSPLHF. In DNA form, the CDR3 reads TGTGCCAGCAGCTCAGATCGGGGGCCATCCCGGACAGAGAGCTCCTATAATTCACCCCTCCACTTT.